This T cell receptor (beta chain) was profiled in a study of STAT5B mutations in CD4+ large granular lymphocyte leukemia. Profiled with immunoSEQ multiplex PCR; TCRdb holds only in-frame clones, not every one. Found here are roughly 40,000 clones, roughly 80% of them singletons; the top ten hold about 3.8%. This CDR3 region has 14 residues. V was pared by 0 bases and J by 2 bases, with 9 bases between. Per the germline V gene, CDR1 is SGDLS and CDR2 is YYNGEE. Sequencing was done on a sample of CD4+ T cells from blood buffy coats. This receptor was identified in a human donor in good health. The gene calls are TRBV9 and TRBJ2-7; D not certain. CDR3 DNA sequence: TGTGCCAGCAGCGTAGGTCCGGACCCCTACGAGCAGTACTTC. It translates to CASSVGPDPYEQYF.